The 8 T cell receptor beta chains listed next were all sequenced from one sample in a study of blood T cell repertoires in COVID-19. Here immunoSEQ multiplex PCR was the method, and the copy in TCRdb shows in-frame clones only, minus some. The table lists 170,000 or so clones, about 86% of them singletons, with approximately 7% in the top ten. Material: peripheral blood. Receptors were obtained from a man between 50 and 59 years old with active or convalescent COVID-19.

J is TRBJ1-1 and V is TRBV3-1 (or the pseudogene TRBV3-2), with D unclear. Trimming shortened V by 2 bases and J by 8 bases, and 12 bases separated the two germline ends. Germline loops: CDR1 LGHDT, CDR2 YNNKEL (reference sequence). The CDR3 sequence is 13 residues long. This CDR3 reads CASSQKGGREAFF. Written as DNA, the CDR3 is TGTGCCAGCAGCCAAAAAGGAGGCAGAGAAGCTTTCTTT.

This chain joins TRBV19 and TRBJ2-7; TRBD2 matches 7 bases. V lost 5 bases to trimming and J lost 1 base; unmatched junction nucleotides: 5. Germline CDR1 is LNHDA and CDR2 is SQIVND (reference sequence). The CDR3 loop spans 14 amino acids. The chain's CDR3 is CASSPTSVSYEQYF. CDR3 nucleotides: TGTGCCAGTAGTCCAACTAGCGTTTCCTACGAGCAGTACTTC.

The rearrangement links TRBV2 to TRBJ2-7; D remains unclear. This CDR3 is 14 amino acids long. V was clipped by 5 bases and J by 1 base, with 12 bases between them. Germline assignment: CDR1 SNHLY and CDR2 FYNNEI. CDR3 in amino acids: CASSSDNGSYEQYF. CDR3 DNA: TGTGCCAGCAGTTCCGACAATGGGTCCTACGAGCAGTACTTC. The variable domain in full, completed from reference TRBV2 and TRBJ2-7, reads EPEVTQTPSHQVTQMGQEVILRCVPISNHLYFYWYRQILGQKVEFLVSFYNNEISEKSEIFDDQFSVERPDGSNFTLKIRSTKLEDSAMYFCASSSDNGSYEQYFGPGTRLTVT.

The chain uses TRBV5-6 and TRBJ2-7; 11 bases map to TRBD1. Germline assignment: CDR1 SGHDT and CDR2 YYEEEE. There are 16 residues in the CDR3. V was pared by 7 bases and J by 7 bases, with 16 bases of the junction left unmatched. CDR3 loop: CASRLSAGQGAREQYF. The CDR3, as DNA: TGTGCCAGCCGCCTTTCGGCAGGACAGGGGGCGCGTGAGCAGTACTTC.

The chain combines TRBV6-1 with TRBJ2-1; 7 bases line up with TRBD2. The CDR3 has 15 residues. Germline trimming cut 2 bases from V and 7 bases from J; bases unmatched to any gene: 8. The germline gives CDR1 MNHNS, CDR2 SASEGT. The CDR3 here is CASSELSGEGNEQFF. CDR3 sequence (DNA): TGTGCCAGCAGTGAACTCAGCGGGGAAGGGAATGAGCAGTTCTTC.

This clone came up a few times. CDR3 residues: CSARDRGAGELFF. CDR3 DNA sequence: TGCAGCGCCCGGGACAGGGGGGCCGGGGAGCTGTTTTTT. The rearrangement joins TRBV29-1 to TRBJ2-2, with TRBD1 matching over 11 bases. The junction had 4 bases not matched to a gene; V was cut back by 7 bases and J by 6 bases. This CDR3 contains 13 residues. The V gene's germline CDR1 is SQVTM and CDR2 ANQGSEA.

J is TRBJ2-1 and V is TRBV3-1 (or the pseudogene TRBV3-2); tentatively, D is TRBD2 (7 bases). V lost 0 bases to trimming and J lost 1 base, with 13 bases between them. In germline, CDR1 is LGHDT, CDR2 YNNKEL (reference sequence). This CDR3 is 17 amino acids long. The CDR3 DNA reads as TGTGCCAGCAGCCAAGATGGCGGGGGCGCTTCCTACAATGAGCAGTTCTTC. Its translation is CASSQDGGGASYNEQFF.

The CDR3 DNA sequence: TGTGCCATCACTGAAAGGACAGGCCCCTCTGGAAACACCATATATTTT. Its protein product is CAITERTGPSGNTIYF. The chain carries TRBV10-3 and TRBJ1-3, with 7 bases aligning to TRBD1. CDR3 length: 16 amino acids. V dropped 7 bases and J dropped 0; count of bases not matched to a gene: 9. Germline V gene lookup returns CDR1 ENHRY and CDR2 SYGVKD.